These T cell receptor beta chains were read from a single sample in a study of shared clonotypes between healthy human individuals. TCRdb's copy holds only in-frame clones and misses some; the assay was immunoSEQ multiplex PCR. In the table there are millions of clones, 85% to 95% of which are singletons. Specimen: naive CD4+ T cells sorted from blood. These receptors all come from a man aged 18 to 30 in good health. The CDR3 runs from the conserved cysteine through the conserved F or W. The order of the fields is CDR3 protein, CDR3 DNA, J gene, D gene, clone size, CDR3 length, V gene. The D gene is left open where the match is weak. Only some rows state a clone size, as once, few, many or a class for expanded clones.

CDR3aa: CASRTSGQYQETQYF; CDR3nt: TGTGCCAGCAGGACTTCCGGACAGTACCAAGAGACCCAGTACTTC; j_gene: TRBJ2-5; d_gene: -; abundance: -; len: 15; v_gene: TRBV27
CDR3aa: CASSAVGGANTGELFF; CDR3nt: TGTGCCAGCAGCGCCGTTGGGGGGGCGAACACCGGGGAGCTGTTTTTT; j_gene: TRBJ2-2; d_gene: TRBD2; abundance: -; len: 16; v_gene: TRBV7-2
CDR3aa: CAIAEGETNEKLFF; CDR3nt: TGTGCCATAGCTGAAGGGGAAACTAATGAAAAACTGTTTTTT; j_gene: TRBJ1-4; d_gene: -; abundance: once; len: 14; v_gene: TRBV10-3
CDR3aa: CASSRQGAIEQFF; CDR3nt: TGTGCCAGCAGTCGACAGGGCGCGATTGAGCAGTTCTTC; j_gene: TRBJ2-1; d_gene: TRBD1; abundance: once; len: 13; v_gene: TRBV7-9
CDR3aa: CASSIVPGSYTEAFF; CDR3nt: TGTGCCAGTAGTATAGTCCCAGGGTCATACACTGAAGCTTTCTTT; j_gene: TRBJ1-1; d_gene: -; abundance: -; len: 15; v_gene: TRBV19
CDR3aa: CASSPRDGPSTGLETQYF; CDR3nt: TGTGCCAGCAGCCCCAGGGACGGGCCCTCTACGGGATTAGAGACCCAGTACTTC; j_gene: TRBJ2-5; d_gene: -; abundance: -; len: 18; v_gene: TRBV21-1
CDR3aa: CASSLATGGAEQYF; CDR3nt: TGTGCCAGCAGTTTGGCCACAGGGGGCGCCGAGCAGTACTTC; j_gene: TRBJ2-7; d_gene: TRBD1; abundance: -; len: 14; v_gene: TRBV27
CDR3aa: CASSQEWSSSYNSPLHF; CDR3nt: TGCGCCAGCAGCCAAGAGTGGAGTAGCTCCTATAATTCACCCCTCCACTTT; j_gene: TRBJ1-6; d_gene: -; abundance: -; len: 17; v_gene: TRBV4-1
CDR3aa: CAWSGGRMPPTKQYF; CDR3nt: TGTGCCTGGAGTGGAGGACGGATGCCTCCTACGAAGCAGTACTTC; j_gene: TRBJ2-7; d_gene: -; abundance: -; len: 15; v_gene: TRBV30
CDR3aa: CASSRDRGTDTQYF; CDR3nt: TGTGCCAGCAGCCGGGACAGGGGTACAGATACGCAGTATTTT; j_gene: TRBJ2-3; d_gene: TRBD1; abundance: -; len: 14; v_gene: TRBV5-4
CDR3aa: CASSPRQGLGNEQFF; CDR3nt: TGTGCCAGCTCACCAAGACAGGGCTTGGGAAATGAGCAGTTCTTC; j_gene: TRBJ2-1; d_gene: TRBD1; abundance: -; len: 15; v_gene: TRBV18
CDR3aa: CAWSVGRPNTEAFF; CDR3nt: TGTGCCTGGAGTGTAGGTAGGCCCAACACTGAAGCTTTCTTT; j_gene: TRBJ1-1; d_gene: -; abundance: once; len: 14; v_gene: TRBV30
CDR3aa: CASSTGGTRNEKLFF; CDR3nt: TGTGCCAGCTCAACAGGCGGGACCCGCAATGAAAAACTGTTTTTT; j_gene: TRBJ1-4; d_gene: -; abundance: -; len: 15; v_gene: TRBV18
CDR3aa: CASSIDTPRYNEQFF; CDR3nt: TGTGCCAGTAGTATAGATACTCCCCGTTACAATGAGCAGTTCTTC; j_gene: TRBJ2-1; d_gene: -; abundance: -; len: 15; v_gene: TRBV19
CDR3aa: CASSFGGGAGNQPQHF; CDR3nt: TGTGCCAGCAGCTTTGGAGGGGGCGCGGGCAATCAGCCCCAGCATTTT; j_gene: TRBJ1-5; d_gene: TRBD1; abundance: -; len: 16; v_gene: TRBV7-9
CDR3aa: CASSPSANPLGLAGANVLTF; CDR3nt: TGTGCCAGCTCACCCTCTGCAAACCCCCTGGGGCTCGCTGGGGCCAACGTCCTGACTTTC; j_gene: TRBJ2-6; d_gene: -; abundance: once; len: 20; v_gene: TRBV18
CDR3aa: CASSGGRSSTNTQYF; CDR3nt: TGTGCCAGCAGTGGAGGGCGGTCTAGCACAAATACGCAGTATTTT; j_gene: TRBJ2-3; d_gene: -; abundance: -; len: 15; v_gene: TRBV2
CDR3aa: CASSERTRGTRFGDTQYF; CDR3nt: TGTGCCAGCAGTGAACGAACACGGGGGACTAGGTTCGGAGATACGCAGTATTTT; j_gene: TRBJ2-3; d_gene: TRBD2; abundance: -; len: 18; v_gene: TRBV25-1
CDR3aa: CASSLDGTATYEQYF; CDR3nt: TGTGCCAGCAGCTTAGACGGGACCGCGACCTACGAGCAGTACTTC; j_gene: TRBJ2-7; d_gene: -; abundance: -; len: 15; v_gene: TRBV7-2
CDR3aa: CASSQDVASSGTDTQYF; CDR3nt: TGCGCCAGCAGCCAAGATGTGGCTAGCTCGGGCACAGATACGCAGTATTTT; j_gene: TRBJ2-3; d_gene: -; abundance: -; len: 17; v_gene: TRBV4-1
CDR3aa: CASSEEPVSLGYEQYF; CDR3nt: TGTGCCAGCAGTGAAGAACCTGTCTCCCTGGGCTACGAGCAGTACTTC; j_gene: TRBJ2-7; d_gene: -; abundance: -; len: 16; v_gene: TRBV2
CDR3aa: CASSETGLPYEQYF; CDR3nt: TGCGCCAGCAGCGAGACAGGGCTCCCCTACGAGCAGTACTTC; j_gene: TRBJ2-7; d_gene: TRBD1; abundance: -; len: 14; v_gene: TRBV5-1
CDR3aa: CAISSGTSGILSSYEQYF; CDR3nt: TGTGCCATCAGTTCGGGGACTAGCGGGATTCTAAGCTCCTACGAGCAGTACTTC; j_gene: TRBJ2-7; d_gene: TRBD2; abundance: -; len: 18; v_gene: TRBV10-3
CDR3aa: CASSYPSGGGETQYF; CDR3nt: TGTGCCAGCAGTTACCCGAGTGGAGGGGGTGAGACCCAGTACTTC; j_gene: TRBJ2-5; d_gene: -; abundance: -; len: 15; v_gene: TRBV6-5
CDR3aa: CASSPSVGQPQHF; CDR3nt: TGTGCCAGTAGTCCTAGTGTGGGTCAGCCCCAGCATTTT; j_gene: TRBJ1-5; d_gene: -; abundance: -; len: 13; v_gene: TRBV19
CDR3aa: CSVATPDRDSPLHF; CDR3nt: TGCAGCGTTGCAACCCCGGATAGGGATTCACCCCTCCACTTT; j_gene: TRBJ1-6; d_gene: -; abundance: -; len: 14; v_gene: TRBV29-1
CDR3aa: CASRLRGQGLGQFF; CDR3nt: TGTGCCAGCAGACTCCGGGGACAGGGGTTGGGGCAGTTCTTC; j_gene: TRBJ2-1; d_gene: TRBD1; abundance: -; len: 14; v_gene: TRBV5-8
CDR3aa: CASSEAPGQGGREHF; CDR3nt: TGTGCCAGCAGTGAAGCACCAGGACAGGGTGGCCGCGAGCATTTT; j_gene: TRBJ1-5; d_gene: TRBD1; abundance: -; len: 15; v_gene: TRBV6-1
CDR3aa: CASSLERPGANVLTF; CDR3nt: TGTGCCAGCAGTTTAGAGCGCCCTGGGGCCAACGTCCTGACTTTC; j_gene: TRBJ2-6; d_gene: -; abundance: -; len: 15; v_gene: TRBV27
CDR3aa: CAIGVPYEQYF; CDR3nt: TGTGCCATCGGCGTACCCTACGAGCAGTACTTC; j_gene: TRBJ2-7; d_gene: -; abundance: -; len: 11; v_gene: TRBV10-3
CDR3aa: CASSLVVYLQSSYNEQFF; CDR3nt: TGTGCCAGCAGCCTAGTCGTTTATCTTCAAAGCTCCTACAATGAGCAGTTCTTC; j_gene: TRBJ2-1; d_gene: -; abundance: -; len: 18; v_gene: TRBV7-6
CDR3aa: CASSYGGEGVYGYTF; CDR3nt: TGTGCCAGCAGTTACGGGGGGGAAGGGGTTTATGGCTACACCTTC; j_gene: TRBJ1-2; d_gene: -; abundance: once; len: 15; v_gene: TRBV6-5
CDR3aa: CASSLEGAYGYTF; CDR3nt: TGCGCCAGCAGCTTGGAAGGGGCCTATGGCTACACCTTC; j_gene: TRBJ1-2; d_gene: -; abundance: few; len: 13; v_gene: TRBV5-1
CDR3aa: CASSLDSLQNIQYF; CDR3nt: TGTGCCAGCAGCTTGGACAGTTTACAAAACATTCAGTACTTC; j_gene: TRBJ2-4; d_gene: -; abundance: -; len: 14; v_gene: TRBV7-2
CDR3aa: CASSLASGTNYEQYF; CDR3nt: TGTGCCAGCAGCTTAGCCTCCGGGACCAACTACGAGCAGTACTTC; j_gene: TRBJ2-7; d_gene: -; abundance: -; len: 15; v_gene: TRBV7-2
CDR3aa: CASSLGGRETQYF; CDR3nt: TGTGCCAGCAGCTTAGGCGGGAGGGAGACCCAGTACTTC; j_gene: TRBJ2-5; d_gene: TRBD2; abundance: once; len: 13; v_gene: TRBV11-2
CDR3aa: CATSRDRVSGNTIYF; CDR3nt: TGTGCCACCAGCAGGGACCGCGTCTCTGGAAACACCATATATTTT; j_gene: TRBJ1-3; d_gene: -; abundance: -; len: 15; v_gene: TRBV15
CDR3aa: CASSRVLTGQVGYTF; CDR3nt: TGTGCCAGCAGTCGGGTTCTCACAGGGCAGGTTGGCTACACCTTC; j_gene: TRBJ1-2; d_gene: -; abundance: -; len: 15; v_gene: TRBV6-1
CDR3aa: CASSEEREYTF; CDR3nt: TGTGCCAGCAGTGAAGAACGGGAATACACCTTC; j_gene: TRBJ1-2; d_gene: -; abundance: few; len: 11; v_gene: TRBV6-1
CDR3aa: CASSLDLGAEKLFF; CDR3nt: TGTGCCAGCAGCTTGGACCTAGGGGCTGAAAAACTGTTTTTT; j_gene: TRBJ1-4; d_gene: -; abundance: once; len: 14; v_gene: TRBV5-8
CDR3aa: CASSNSGGGTYEQYF; CDR3nt: TGTGCCAGCAGCAACAGTGGGGGAGGTACCTACGAGCAGTACTTC; j_gene: TRBJ2-7; d_gene: -; abundance: -; len: 15; v_gene: TRBV7-6
CDR3aa: CASSQGTTNTGELFF; CDR3nt: TGTGCCAGCAGCCAAGGGACTACGAACACCGGGGAGCTGTTTTTT; j_gene: TRBJ2-2; d_gene: -; abundance: few; len: 15; v_gene: TRBV4-2
CDR3aa: CSVGRDREGLSYTF; CDR3nt: TGCAGCGTTGGAAGGGACAGGGAAGGGCTAAGCTACACCTTC; j_gene: TRBJ1-2; d_gene: TRBD1; abundance: -; len: 14; v_gene: TRBV29-1
CDR3aa: CASSLAPKDSPLHF; CDR3nt: TGCGCCAGCAGCTTGGCCCCGAAAGATTCACCCCTCCACTTT; j_gene: TRBJ1-6; d_gene: -; abundance: -; len: 14; v_gene: TRBV5-1
CDR3aa: CASSLRTGYTGELFF; CDR3nt: TGTGCCAGCAGCTTGCGGACAGGGTACACCGGGGAGCTGTTTTTT; j_gene: TRBJ2-2; d_gene: TRBD1; abundance: -; len: 15; v_gene: TRBV5-8
CDR3aa: CASSGGREQFF; CDR3nt: TGTGCCAGCAGCGGGGGAAGGGAGCAGTTCTTC; j_gene: TRBJ2-1; d_gene: -; abundance: -; len: 11; v_gene: TRBV2
CDR3aa: CASSSRYYGYTF; CDR3nt: TGTGCCAGCAGCTCCCGATACTATGGCTACACCTTC; j_gene: TRBJ1-2; d_gene: -; abundance: -; len: 12; v_gene: TRBV7-2
CDR3aa: CASSLGPQGTGELFF; CDR3nt: TGTGCCAGCAGCTTAGGCCCCCAGGGAACCGGGGAGCTGTTTTTT; j_gene: TRBJ2-2; d_gene: -; abundance: -; len: 15; v_gene: TRBV5-6
CDR3aa: CASSPGTGDNSPLHF; CDR3nt: TGTGCCAGCAGCCCAGGGACAGGGGATAATTCACCCCTCCACTTT; j_gene: TRBJ1-6; d_gene: TRBD1; abundance: few; len: 15; v_gene: TRBV7-9
CDR3aa: CANIAGGLYNEQFF; CDR3nt: TGTGCCAACATAGCGGGGGGCCTCTACAATGAGCAGTTCTTC; j_gene: TRBJ2-1; d_gene: TRBD2; abundance: -; len: 14; v_gene: TRBV6-1
CDR3aa: CASRGLAGFPGEQYF; CDR3nt: TGTGCCAGCCGTGGACTAGCGGGGTTCCCTGGGGAGCAGTACTTC; j_gene: TRBJ2-7; d_gene: TRBD2; abundance: -; len: 15; v_gene: TRBV27
CDR3aa: CASSVRDRWGTGELFF; CDR3nt: TGTGCCAGCAGCGTTCGGGACAGATGGGGGACCGGGGAGCTGTTTTTT; j_gene: TRBJ2-2; d_gene: TRBD1; abundance: -; len: 16; v_gene: TRBV9
CDR3aa: CASGRNNEQFF; CDR3nt: TGTGCCAGCGGGAGGAACAATGAGCAGTTCTTC; j_gene: TRBJ2-1; d_gene: -; abundance: -; len: 11; v_gene: TRBV5-4